This TCR beta chain was found in a study of immune cell composition in non-small cell lung cancer. General study findings and limits: Adenocarcinomas with higher top tumour-associated clone frequency had more reactive TILs.

The CDR3 contains 15 residues. Trimming removed 3 bases from V and 5 bases from J; junction bases left unmatched: 8. The germline gives CDR1 KGHSH, CDR2 LQKENI. Normal lung was sampled as far from the tumour as possible, at least 3 cm. This clone was recorded once. Antigen unknown. Profiling relied on immunoSEQ multiplex PCR, and the TCRdb table lists in-frame clones only, not all of them. The sample holds approximately 6,600 clones; roughly 80% are singletons and the top ten take 5% to 7%. This rearrangement joins TRBV18 to TRBJ2-5, with 8 bases matching TRBD2. Input material: non-adjacent lung tissue. The sequence was collected from a human donor with non-small cell lung cancer. The CDR3 nucleotides are TGTGCCAGCTCACCGGAAGCGGGAGCGGAGGAGACCCAGTACTTC. It specifies CASSPEAGAEETQYF.